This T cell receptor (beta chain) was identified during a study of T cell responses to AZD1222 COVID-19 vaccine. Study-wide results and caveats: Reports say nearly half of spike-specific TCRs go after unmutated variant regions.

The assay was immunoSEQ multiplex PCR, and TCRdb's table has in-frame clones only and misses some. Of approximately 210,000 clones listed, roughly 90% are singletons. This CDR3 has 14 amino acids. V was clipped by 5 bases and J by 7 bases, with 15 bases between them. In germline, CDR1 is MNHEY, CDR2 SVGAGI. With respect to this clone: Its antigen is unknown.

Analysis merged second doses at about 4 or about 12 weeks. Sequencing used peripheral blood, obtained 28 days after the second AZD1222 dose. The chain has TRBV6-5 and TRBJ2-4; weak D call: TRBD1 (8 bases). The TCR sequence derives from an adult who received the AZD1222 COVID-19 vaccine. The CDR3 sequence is CASSRTGGGNIQYF. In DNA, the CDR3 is TGTGCCAGCAGTAGAACAGGGGGAGGGAACATTCAGTACTTC.